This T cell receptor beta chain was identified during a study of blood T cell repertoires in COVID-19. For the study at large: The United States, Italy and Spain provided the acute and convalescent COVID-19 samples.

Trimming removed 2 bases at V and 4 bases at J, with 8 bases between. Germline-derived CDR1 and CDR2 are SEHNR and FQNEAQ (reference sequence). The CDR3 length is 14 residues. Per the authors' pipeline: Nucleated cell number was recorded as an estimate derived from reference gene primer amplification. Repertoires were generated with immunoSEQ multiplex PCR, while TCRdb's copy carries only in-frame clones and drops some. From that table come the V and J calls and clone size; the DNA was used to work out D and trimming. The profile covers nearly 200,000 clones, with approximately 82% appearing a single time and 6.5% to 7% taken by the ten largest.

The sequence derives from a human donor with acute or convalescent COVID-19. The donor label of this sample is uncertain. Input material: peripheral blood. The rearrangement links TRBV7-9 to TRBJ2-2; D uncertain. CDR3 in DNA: TGTGCCAGCAGCTTATCACTATCCACCGGGGAGCTGTTTTTT. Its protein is CASSLSLSTGELFF.